The entry below describes one TCR beta chain. The antigen is undetermined. The entry originates in a study of graft-versus-host responses after intestinal transplantation. The CDR3 consists of 15 residues. The germline gives CDR1 SNHLY, CDR2 FYNNEI. Unmatched junction bases numbered 1, after V lost 2 bases and J lost 2 bases. Generated by immunoSEQ multiplex PCR, the TCRdb table keeps only in-frame clones and is missing some. Altogether under 150,000 clones are present, 90% to 95% being singletons, with the ten largest covering roughly 3%. The study's findings and limits: Early after transplant, HvG declines were associated with peak levels of circulating GvH clones.

Source: unstimulated CD8+ T cells sorted from spleen or lymph node cells, taken before intestinal transplant. J is TRBJ2-1 and V is TRBV2; 9 bases fit TRBD1. This clonotype originated in a human donor who received an intestinal transplant. The CDR3 loop reads CASSEYRGPYNEQFF. CDR3 bases: TGTGCCAGCAGTGAATACAGGGGGCCCTACAATGAGCAGTTCTTC.